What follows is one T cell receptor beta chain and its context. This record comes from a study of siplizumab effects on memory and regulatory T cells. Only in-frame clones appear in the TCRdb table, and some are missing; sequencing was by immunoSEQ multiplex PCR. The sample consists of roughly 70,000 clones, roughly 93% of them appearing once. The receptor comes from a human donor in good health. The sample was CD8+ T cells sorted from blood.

The CDR3 DNA is TGTGCCAGTAACGGAGGGCTAGCGGGGGGGGCCACAGATACGCAGTATTTT. It translates to CASNGGLAGGATDTQYF. This chain uses TRBV19 with TRBJ2-3; 12 nucleotides align to TRBD2. CDR3 size: 17 residues. The V gene end was trimmed by 7 bases and the J gene end by 2 bases; junction bases not matched to a gene: 10. Germline CDR1 LNHDA, CDR2 SQIVND (reference sequence).